This TCR beta chain appears in the sequencing data of a study of OX40 agonist ivuxolimab in advanced cancers. Study outcomes and limitations: Low clonal expansion, among the lowest seen, marked partial responders at 0.1-3.0 mg/kg.

CDR1 is SEHNR, CDR2 FQNEAQ, per germline (reference sequence). Trimming removed 0 bases from V and 0 bases from J, with 0 bases in between. This CDR3 is built from 13 residues. With respect to this clone: The antigen remains unidentified.

Libraries were prepared by immunoSEQ multiplex PCR; TCRdb keeps only in-frame clonotypes and omits some of them. The repertoire holds around 100,000 clones, with 75% to 95% as singletons. The chain uses TRBV7-9 and TRBJ2-1; no firm D call. The specimen comprised CD4+ or CD8+ T cells sorted from blood, sampled in a trial of the OX40 agonist ivuxolimab. The source of this sequence is an adult with an advanced solid tumor such as melanoma, head and neck, liver or kidney cancer. CDR3 residues: CASSLASYNEQFF. In nucleotides, the CDR3 is TGTGCCAGCAGCTTAGCCTCCTACAATGAGCAGTTCTTC.